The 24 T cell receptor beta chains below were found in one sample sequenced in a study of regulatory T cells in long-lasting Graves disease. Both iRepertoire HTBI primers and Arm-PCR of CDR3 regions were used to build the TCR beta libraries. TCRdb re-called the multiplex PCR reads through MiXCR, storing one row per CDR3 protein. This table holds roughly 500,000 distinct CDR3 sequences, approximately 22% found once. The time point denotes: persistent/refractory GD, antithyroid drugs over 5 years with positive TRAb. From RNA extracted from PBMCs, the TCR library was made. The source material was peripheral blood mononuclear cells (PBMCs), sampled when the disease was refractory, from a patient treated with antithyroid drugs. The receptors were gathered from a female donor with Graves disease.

The CDR3 is CASTDLRDMNTEAFF. For the CDR3, the DNA is TGTGCCAGTACGGATCTCCGGGATATGAACACTGAAGCTTTCTTT. V usage is TRBV19 and J usage is TRBJ1-1; no clear D gene. Germline-derived CDR1 and CDR2 are LNHDA and SQIVND (reference sequence). The CDR3 has 15 residues. Trimming pared 7 bases from V and 0 bases from J, leaving 15 bases between.

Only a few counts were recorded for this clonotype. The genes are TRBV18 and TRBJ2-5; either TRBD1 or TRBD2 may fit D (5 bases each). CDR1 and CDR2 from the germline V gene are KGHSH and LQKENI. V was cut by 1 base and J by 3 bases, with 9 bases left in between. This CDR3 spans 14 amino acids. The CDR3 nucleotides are TGTGCCAGCTCACCACTTGGGACGGAAGAGACCCAGTACTTC. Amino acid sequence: CASSPLGTEETQYF.

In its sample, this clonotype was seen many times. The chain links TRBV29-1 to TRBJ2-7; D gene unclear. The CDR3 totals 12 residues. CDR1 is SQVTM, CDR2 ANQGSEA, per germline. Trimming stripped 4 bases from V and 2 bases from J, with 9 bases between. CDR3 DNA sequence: TGCAGCGTTGTACGCGGACCCTACGAGCAGTACTTC. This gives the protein CSVVRGPYEQYF.

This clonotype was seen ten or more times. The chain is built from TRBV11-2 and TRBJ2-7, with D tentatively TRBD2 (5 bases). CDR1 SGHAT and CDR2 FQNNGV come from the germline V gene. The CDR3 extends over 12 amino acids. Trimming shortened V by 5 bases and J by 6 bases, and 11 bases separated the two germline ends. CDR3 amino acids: CASSGEYREQYF. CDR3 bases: TGTGCCAGCAGCGGGGAGTACCGCGAGCAGTACTTC.

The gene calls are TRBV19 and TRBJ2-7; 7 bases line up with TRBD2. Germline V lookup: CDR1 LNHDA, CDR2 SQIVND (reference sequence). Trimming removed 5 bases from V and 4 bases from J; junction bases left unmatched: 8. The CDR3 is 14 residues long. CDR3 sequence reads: CASSEGGPRYEQYF. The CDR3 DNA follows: TGTGCCAGTAGTGAGGGAGGGCCTCGTTACGAGCAGTACTTC. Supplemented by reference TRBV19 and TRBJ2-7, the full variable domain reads DGGITQSPKYLFRKEGQNVTLSCEQNLNHDAMYWYRQDPGQGLRLIYYSQIVNDFQKGDIAEGYSVSREKKESFPLTVTSAQKNPTAFYLCASSEGGPRYEQYFGPGTRLTVT.

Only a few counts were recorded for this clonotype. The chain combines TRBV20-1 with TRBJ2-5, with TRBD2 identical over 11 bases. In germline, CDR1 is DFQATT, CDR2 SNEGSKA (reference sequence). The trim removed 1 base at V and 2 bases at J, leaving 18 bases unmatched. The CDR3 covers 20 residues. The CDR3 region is CSARAPYGTSGGPEQETQYF. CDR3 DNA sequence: TGCAGTGCTAGAGCCCCCTACGGAACTAGCGGGGGCCCCGAACAAGAGACCCAGTACTTC.

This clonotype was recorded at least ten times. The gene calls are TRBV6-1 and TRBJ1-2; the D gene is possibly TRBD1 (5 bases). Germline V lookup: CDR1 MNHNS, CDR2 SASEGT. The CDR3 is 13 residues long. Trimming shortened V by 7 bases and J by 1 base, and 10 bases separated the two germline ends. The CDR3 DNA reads TGTGCCAGCACCGACAGTTTTAACTATGGCTACACCTTC. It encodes CASTDSFNYGYTF.

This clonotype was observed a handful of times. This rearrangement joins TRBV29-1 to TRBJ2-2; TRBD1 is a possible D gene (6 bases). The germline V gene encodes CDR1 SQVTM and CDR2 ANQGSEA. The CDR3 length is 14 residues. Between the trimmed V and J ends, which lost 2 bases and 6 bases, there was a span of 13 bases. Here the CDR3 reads CSVELGAGAGELFF. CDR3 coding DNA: TGCAGCGTTGAACTGGGGGCAGGCGCCGGGGAGCTGTTTTTT.

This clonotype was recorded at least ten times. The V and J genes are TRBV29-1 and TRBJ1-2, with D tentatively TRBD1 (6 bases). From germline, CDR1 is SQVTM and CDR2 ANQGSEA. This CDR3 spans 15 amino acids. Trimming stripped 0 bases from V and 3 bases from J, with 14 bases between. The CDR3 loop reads CSVEDWLGQYYGYTF. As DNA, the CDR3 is TGCAGCGTTGAAGATTGGTTAGGACAGTACTATGGCTACACCTTC. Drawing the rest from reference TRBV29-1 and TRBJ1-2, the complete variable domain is SAVISQKPSRDICQRGTSLTIQCQVDSQVTMMFWYRQQPGQSLTLIATANQGSEATYESGFVIDKFPISRPNLTFSTLTVSNMSPEDSSIYLCSVEDWLGQYYGYTFGSGTRLTVV.

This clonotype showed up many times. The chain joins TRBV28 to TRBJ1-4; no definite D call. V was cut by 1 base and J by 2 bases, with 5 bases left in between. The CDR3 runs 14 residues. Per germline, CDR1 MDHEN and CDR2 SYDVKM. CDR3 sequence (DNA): TGTGCCAGCAGTTTATACCCCACTAATGAAAAACTGTTTTTT. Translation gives CASSLYPTNEKLFF. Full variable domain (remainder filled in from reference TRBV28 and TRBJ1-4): DVKVTQSSRYLVKRTGEKVFLECVQDMDHENMFWYRQDPGLGLRLIYFSYDVKMKEKGDIPEGYSVSREKKERFSLILESASTNQTSMYLCASSLYPTNEKLFFGSGTQLSVL.

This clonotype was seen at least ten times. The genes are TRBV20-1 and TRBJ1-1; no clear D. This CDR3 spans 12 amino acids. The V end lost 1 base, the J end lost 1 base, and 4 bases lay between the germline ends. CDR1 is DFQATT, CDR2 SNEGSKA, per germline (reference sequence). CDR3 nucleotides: TGCAGTGCTAGAGGTCCGAACACTGAAGCTTTCTTT. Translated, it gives CSARGPNTEAFF.

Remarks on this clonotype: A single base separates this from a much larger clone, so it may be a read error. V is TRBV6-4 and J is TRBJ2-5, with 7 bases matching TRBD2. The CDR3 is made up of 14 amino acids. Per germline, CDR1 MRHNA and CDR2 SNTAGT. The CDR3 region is CASRPSSGQETQHF. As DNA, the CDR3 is TGTGCCAGCAGGCCATCTAGCGGCCAAGAGACCCAGCACTTC.

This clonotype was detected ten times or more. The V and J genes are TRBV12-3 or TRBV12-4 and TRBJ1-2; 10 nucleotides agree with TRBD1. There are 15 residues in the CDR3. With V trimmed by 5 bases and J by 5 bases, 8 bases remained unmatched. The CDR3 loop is CASSPRPGQGYGYTF. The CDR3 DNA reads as TGTGCCAGCAGTCCAAGACCGGGACAGGGGTATGGCTACACCTTC.

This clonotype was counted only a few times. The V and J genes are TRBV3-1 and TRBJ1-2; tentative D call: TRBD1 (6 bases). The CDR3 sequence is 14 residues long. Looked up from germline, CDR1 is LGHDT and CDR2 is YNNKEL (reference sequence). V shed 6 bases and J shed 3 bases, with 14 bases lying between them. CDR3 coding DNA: TGTGCCAGCAGTAATCAGGGGAGCGACTATGGCTACACCTTC. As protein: CASSNQGSDYGYTF.

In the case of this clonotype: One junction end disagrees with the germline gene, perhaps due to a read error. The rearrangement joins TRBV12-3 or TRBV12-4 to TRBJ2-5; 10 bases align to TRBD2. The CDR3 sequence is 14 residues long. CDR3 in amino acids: CVSREAGGPETQYF. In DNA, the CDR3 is TGTGTCAGCAGGGAAGCGGGGGGGCCGGAGACCCAGTACTTC.

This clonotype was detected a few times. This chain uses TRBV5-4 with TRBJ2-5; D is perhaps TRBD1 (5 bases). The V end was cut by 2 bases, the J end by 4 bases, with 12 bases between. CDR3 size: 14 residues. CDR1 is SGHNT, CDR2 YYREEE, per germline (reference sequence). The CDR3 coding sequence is TGTGCCAGCAGCTTTGACCTAGGGGCAGAGACCCAGTACTTC. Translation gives CASSFDLGAETQYF.

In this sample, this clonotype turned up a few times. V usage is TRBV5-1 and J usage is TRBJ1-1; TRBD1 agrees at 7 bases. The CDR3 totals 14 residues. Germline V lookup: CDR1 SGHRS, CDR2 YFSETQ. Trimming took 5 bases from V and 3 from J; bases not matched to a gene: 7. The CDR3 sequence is CASRTTGIDTEAFF. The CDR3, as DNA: TGCGCCAGCAGAACGACAGGGATAGACACTGAAGCTTTCTTT.

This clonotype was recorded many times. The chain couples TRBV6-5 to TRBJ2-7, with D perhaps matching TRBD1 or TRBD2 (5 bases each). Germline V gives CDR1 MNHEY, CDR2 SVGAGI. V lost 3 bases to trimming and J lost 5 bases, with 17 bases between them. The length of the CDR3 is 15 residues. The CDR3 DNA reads TGTGCCAGCAGTTATCACACCGGGACGGAAGACGAGCAGTACTTC. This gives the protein CASSYHTGTEDEQYF.

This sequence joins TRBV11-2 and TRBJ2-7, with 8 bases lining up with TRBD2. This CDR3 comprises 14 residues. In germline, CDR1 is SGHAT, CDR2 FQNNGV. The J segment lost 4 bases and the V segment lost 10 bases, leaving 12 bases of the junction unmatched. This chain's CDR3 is CATGGAELRYEQYF. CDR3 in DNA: TGTGCCACCGGGGGGGCTGAGCTAAGGTACGAGCAGTACTTC. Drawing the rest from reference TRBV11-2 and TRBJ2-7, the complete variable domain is EAGVAQSPRYKIIEKRQSVAFWCNPISGHATLYWYQQILGQGPKLLIQFQNNGVVDDSQLPKDRFSAERLKGVDSTLKIQPAKLEDSAVYLCATGGAELRYEQYFGPGTRLTVT.

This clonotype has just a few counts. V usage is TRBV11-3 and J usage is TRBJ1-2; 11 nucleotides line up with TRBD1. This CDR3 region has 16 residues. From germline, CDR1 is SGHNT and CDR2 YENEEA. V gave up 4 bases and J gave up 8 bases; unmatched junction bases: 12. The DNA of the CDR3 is TGTGCCAGCAGCTCCCGGTGGGACAGGGGGTTTGAGGGCTACACCTTC. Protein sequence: CASSSRWDRGFEGYTF.

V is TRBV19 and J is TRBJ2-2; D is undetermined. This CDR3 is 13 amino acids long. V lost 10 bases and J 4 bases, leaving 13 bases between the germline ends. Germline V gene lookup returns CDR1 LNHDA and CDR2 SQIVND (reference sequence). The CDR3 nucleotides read TGTGCCACTCCAGGTAGCTTCACCGGGGAGCTGTTTTTT. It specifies CATPGSFTGELFF.

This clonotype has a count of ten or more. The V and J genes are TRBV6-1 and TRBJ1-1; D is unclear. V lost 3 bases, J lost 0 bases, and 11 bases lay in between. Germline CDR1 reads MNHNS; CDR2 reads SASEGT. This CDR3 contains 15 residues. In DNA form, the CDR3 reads TGTGCCAGCAGTGACGGCGGACGGATGAACACTGAAGCTTTCTTT. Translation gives CASSDGGRMNTEAFF.

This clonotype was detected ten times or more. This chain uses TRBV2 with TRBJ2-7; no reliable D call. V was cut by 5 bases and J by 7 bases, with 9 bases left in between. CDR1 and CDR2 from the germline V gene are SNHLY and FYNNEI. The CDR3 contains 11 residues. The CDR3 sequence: CASSLFGEQYF. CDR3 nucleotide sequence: TGTGCCAGCAGTCTCTTTGGTGAGCAGTACTTC.

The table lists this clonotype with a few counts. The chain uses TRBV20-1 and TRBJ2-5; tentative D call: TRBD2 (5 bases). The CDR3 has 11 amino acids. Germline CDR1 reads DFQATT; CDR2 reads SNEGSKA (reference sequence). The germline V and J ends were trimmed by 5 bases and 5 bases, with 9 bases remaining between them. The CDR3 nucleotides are TGCAGTGCTTACAGAGGGGAGACCCAGTACTTC. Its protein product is CSAYRGETQYF.